The TCR beta chain under discussion was sequenced for a study of blood T cell repertoires in COVID-19. Background on the study: COVID-19 samples, acute and convalescent, were from the United States, Italy and Spain. Nucleic acid was either cDNA or gDNA, and it came from T cells, B-cell-depleted T cells, or PBMCs.

Authors' analysis steps: The authors estimated nucleated cell counts from reference gene primer amplification. Some clones are missing from TCRdb's copy, which holds only in-frame ones; the method was immunoSEQ multiplex PCR. V, J and clone size derive from that table, while D and trimming were established from the DNA sequence. The table records fewer than 350,000 clones, 70% to 90% of them present only once. The CDR3 covers 15 residues. Germline CDR1 LGHNA, CDR2 YSLEER. J lost 3 bases, V lost 5 bases, and 6 bases had no gene match. The receptor's source is a woman between 50 and 59 years old who had recovered from COVID-19. The specimen sequenced was peripheral blood. The chain carries TRBV4-3 and TRBJ1-3, with TRBD1 matching 8 bases. In nucleotides, the CDR3 is TGCGCCAGCAGCTACAAGGACAGGGATGGAAACACCATATATTTT. Its protein is CASSYKDRDGNTIYF.